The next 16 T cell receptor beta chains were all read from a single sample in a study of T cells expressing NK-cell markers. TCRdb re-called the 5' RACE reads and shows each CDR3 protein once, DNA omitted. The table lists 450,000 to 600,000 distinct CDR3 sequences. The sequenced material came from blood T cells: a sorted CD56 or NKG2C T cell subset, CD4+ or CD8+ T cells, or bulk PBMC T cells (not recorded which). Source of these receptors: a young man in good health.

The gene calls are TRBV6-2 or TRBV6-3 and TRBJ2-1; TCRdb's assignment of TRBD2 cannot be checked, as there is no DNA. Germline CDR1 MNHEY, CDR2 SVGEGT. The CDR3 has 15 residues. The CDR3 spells CASSPPGGGRIEQFF.

The CDR3 region is CAISEGRTFSGSQYEQYF. The V and J genes are TRBV10-3 and TRBJ2-7; as DNA is missing, the TRBD2 call by TCRdb cannot be tested. This CDR3 region has 18 residues. The germline CDR1 and CDR2 sequences are ENHRY and SYGVKD.

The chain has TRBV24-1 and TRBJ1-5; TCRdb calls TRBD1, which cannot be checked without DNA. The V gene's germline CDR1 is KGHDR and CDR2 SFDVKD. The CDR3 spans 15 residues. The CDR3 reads CATSEKDRGNQPQHF.

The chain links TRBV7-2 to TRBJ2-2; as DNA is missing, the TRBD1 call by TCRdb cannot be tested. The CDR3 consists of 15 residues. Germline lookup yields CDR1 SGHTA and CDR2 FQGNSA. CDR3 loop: CASSFVGGNTGELFF.

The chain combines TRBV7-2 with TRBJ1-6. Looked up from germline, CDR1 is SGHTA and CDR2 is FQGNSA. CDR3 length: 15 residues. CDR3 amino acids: CASSPRRGYNSPLHF. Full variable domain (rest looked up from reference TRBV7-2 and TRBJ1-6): GAGVSQSPSNKVTEKGKDVELRCDPISGHTALYWYRQSLGQGLEFLIYFQGNSAPDKSGLPSDRFSAERTGGSVSTLTIQRTQQEDSAVYLCASSPRRGYNSPLHFGNGTRLTVT.

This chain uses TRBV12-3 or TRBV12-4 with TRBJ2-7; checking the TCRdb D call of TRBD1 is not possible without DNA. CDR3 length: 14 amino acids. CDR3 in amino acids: CASTPETGSYEQYF.

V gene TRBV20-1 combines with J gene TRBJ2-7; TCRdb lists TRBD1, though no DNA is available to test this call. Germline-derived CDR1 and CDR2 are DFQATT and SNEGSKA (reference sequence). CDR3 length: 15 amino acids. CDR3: CSANQQGAGKDEQYF.

The CDR3: CSARGLKGSSYEQYF. The chain carries TRBV20-1 and TRBJ2-7. Germline V gene data show CDR1 as DFQATT and CDR2 as SNEGSKA (reference sequence). CDR3 length equals 15 residues.

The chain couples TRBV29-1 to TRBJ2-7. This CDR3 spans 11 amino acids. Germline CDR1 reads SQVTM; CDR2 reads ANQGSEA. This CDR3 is CSVAETYEQYF.

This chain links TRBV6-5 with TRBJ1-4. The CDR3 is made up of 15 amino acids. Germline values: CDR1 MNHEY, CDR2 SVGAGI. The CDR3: CASSYSPQTNEKLFF.

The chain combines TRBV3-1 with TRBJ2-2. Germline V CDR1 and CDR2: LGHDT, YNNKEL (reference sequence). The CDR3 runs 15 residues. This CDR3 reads CASSQGVLTSRELFF.

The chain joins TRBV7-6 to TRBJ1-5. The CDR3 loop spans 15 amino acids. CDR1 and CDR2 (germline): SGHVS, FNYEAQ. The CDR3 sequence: CASSPIGDFKQPQHF.

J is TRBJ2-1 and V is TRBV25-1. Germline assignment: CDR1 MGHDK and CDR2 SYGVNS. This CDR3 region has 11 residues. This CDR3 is CASTQVWEQFF.

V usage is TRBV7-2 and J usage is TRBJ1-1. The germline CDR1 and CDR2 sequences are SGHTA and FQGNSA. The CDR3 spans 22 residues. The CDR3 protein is CASSLFRAWTYGTGYMNTEAFF.

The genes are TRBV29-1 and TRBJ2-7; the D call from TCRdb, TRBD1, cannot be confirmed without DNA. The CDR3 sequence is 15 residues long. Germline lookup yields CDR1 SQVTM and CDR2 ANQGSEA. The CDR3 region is CSVEDFGQGAYEQYF.

The CDR3 region is CSARSLLAGNNEQFF. The chain is built from TRBV20-1 and TRBJ2-1; TCRdb proposes TRBD2, but this gene call is untestable without DNA. CDR3 length: 15 amino acids. Germline V gives CDR1 DFQATT, CDR2 SNEGSKA (reference sequence).